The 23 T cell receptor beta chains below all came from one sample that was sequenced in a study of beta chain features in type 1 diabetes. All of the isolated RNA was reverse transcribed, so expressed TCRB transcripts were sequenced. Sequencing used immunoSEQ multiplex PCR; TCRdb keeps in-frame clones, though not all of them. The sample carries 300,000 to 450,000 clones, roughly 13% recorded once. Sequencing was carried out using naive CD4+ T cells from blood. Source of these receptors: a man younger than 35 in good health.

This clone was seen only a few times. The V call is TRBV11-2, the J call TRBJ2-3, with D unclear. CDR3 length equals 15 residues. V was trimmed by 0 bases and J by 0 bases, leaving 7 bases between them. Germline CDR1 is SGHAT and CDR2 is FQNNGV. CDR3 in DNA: TGTGCCAGCAGCTTAGAGGGCGCCAGCACAGATACGCAGTATTTT. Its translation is CASSLEGASTDTQYF.

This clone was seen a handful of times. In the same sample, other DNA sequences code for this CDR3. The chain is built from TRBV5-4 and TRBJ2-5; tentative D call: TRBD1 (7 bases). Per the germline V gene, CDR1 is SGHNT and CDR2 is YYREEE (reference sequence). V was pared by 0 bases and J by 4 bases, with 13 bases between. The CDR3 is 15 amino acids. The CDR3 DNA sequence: TGTGCCAGCAGCTTGGCAGGGGGGCCGTTAGAGACCCAGTACTTC. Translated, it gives CASSLAGGPLETQYF.

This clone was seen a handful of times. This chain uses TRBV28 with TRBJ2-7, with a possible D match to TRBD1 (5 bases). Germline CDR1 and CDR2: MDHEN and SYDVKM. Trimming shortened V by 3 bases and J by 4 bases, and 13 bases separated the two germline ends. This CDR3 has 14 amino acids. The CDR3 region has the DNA TGTGCCAGCAGTTTGGGCAGGGATGGTTACGAGCAGTACTTC. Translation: CASSLGRDGYEQYF.

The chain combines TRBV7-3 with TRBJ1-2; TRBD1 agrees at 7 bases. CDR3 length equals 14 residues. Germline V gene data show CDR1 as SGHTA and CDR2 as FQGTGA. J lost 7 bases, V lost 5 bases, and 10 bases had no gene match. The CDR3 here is CASSPGTVPSGYTF. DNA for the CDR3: TGTGCCAGCAGCCCCGGGACAGTTCCCTCTGGCTACACCTTC.

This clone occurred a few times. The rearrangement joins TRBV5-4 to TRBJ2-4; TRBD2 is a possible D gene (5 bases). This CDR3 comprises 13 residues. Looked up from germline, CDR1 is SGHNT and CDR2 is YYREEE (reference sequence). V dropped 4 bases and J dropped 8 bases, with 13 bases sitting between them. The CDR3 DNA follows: TGTGCCAGCAGCCAAAATACTAGGCACATTCAGTACTTC. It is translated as CASSQNTRHIQYF.

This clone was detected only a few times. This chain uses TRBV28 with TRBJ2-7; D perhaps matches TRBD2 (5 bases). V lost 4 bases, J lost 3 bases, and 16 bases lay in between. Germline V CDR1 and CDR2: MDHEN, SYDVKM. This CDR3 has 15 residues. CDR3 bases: TGTGCCAGCAGTTCCCCGGGAAGCGAGCACTACGAGCAGTACTTC. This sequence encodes CASSSPGSEHYEQYF.

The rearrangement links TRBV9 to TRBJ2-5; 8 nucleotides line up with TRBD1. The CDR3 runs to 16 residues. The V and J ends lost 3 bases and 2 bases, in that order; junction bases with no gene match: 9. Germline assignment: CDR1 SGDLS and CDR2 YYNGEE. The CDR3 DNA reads TGTGCCAGCAGCGCCGCAGGGGGCGCCCATCAAGAGACCCAGTACTTC. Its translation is CASSAAGGAHQETQYF.

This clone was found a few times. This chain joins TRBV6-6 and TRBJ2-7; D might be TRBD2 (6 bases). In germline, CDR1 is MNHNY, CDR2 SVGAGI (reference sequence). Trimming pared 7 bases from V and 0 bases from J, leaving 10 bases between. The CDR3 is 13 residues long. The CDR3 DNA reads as TGTGCCAGCATTGGAGGGAGCTCCTACGAGCAGTACTTC. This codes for CASIGGSSYEQYF.

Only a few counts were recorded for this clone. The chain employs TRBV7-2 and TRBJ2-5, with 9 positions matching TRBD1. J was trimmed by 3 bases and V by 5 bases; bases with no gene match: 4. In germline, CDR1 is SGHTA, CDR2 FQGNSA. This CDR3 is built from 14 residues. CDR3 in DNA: TGTGCCAGCAGCCGACAGGGGGTGGAAGAGACCCAGTACTTC. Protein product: CASSRQGVEETQYF.

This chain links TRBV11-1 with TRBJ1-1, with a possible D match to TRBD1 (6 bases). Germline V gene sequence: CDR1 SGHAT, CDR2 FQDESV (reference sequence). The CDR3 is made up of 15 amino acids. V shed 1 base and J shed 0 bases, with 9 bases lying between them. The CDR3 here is CASSLVGGLNTEAFF. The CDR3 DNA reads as TGTGCCAGCAGCTTAGTTGGGGGCCTGAACACTGAAGCTTTCTTT.

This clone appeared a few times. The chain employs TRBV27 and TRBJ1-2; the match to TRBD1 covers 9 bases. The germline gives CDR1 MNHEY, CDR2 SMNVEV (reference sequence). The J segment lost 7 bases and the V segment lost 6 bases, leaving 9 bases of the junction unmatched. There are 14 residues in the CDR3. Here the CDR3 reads CASRIQGAESGYTF. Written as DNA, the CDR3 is TGTGCCAGCAGGATACAGGGGGCTGAGTCTGGCTACACCTTC.

The CDR3 loop reads CASSLLAGGSDTQYF. CDR3 sequence (DNA): TGTGCCAGCAGCTTATTAGCGGGGGGATCAGATACGCAGTATTTT. The chain carries TRBV7-9 and TRBJ2-3; TRBD2 aligns across 10 bases. Germline assignment: CDR1 SEHNR and CDR2 FQNEAQ (reference sequence). The CDR3 length is 15 residues. Trimming removed 2 bases from V and 4 bases from J; junction bases left unmatched: 3.

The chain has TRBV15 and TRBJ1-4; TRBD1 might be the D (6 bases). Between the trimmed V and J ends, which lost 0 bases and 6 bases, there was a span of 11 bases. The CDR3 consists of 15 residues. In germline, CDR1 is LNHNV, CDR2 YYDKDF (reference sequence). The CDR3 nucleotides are TGTGCCACCAGCAGAGACGGGGGGGCGTATGAAAAACTGTTTTTT. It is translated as CATSRDGGAYEKLFF. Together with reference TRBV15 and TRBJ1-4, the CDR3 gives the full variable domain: DAMVIQNPRYQVTQFGKPVTLSCSQTLNHNVMYWYQQKSSQAPKLLFHYYDKDFNNEADTPDNFQSRRPNTSFCFLDIRSPGLGDTAMYLCATSRDGGAYEKLFFGSGTQLSVL.

CDR3 sequence reads: CASSLGKLDTIYF. The CDR3 DNA sequence: TGTGCCAGCAGCTTGGGGAAACTAGACACCATATATTTT. The V gene is TRBV5-4, the J gene TRBJ1-3; D unclear. Germline values: CDR1 SGHNT, CDR2 YYREEE (reference sequence). The CDR3 contains 13 residues. Trimming stripped 0 bases from V and 8 bases from J, with 9 bases between.

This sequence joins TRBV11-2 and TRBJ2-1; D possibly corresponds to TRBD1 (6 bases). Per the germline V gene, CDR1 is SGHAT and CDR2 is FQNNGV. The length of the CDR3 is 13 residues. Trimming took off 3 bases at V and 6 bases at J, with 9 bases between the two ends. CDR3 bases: TGTGCCAGCAGCTTCCCAGGGGTCAATGAGCAGTTCTTC. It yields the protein CASSFPGVNEQFF.

Here the CDR3 reads CAWGTNQPQHF. In nucleotides, the CDR3 is TGTGCCTGGGGTACAAATCAGCCCCAGCATTTT. This chain joins TRBV30 and TRBJ1-5, with D uncertain. Germline V lookup: CDR1 GTSNPN, CDR2 SVGIG (reference sequence). The CDR3 is made up of 11 amino acids. Trimming left V 5 bases short and J 4 bases short, with 6 bases between.

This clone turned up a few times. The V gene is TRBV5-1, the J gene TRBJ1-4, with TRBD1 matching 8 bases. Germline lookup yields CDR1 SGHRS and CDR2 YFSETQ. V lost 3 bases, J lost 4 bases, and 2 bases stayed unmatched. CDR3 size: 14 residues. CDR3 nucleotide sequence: TGCGCCAGCAGCTCGGGACAGGATAATGAAAAACTGTTTTTT. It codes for CASSSGQDNEKLFF.

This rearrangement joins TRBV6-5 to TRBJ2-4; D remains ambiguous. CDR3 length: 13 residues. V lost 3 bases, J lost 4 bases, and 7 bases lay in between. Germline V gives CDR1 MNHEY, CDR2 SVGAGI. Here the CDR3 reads CASSYSKKNIQYF. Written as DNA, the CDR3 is TGTGCCAGCAGTTATTCTAAAAAAAACATTCAGTACTTC.

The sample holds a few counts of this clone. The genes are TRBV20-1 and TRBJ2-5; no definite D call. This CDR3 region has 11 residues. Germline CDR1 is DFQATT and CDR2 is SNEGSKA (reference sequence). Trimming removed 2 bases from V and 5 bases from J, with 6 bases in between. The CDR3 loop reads CSARMSETQYF. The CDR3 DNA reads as TGCAGTGCTAGAATGAGCGAGACCCAGTACTTC.

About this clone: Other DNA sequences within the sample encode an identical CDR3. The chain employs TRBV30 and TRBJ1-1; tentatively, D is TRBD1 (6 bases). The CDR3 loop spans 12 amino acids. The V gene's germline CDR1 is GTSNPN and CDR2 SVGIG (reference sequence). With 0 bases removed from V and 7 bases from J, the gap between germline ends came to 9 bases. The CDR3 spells CAWSVQGGEAFF. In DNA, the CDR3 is TGTGCCTGGAGTGTACAAGGGGGTGAAGCTTTCTTT. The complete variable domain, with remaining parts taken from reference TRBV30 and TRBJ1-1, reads SQTIHQWPATLVQPVGSPLSLECTVEGTSNPNLYWYRQAAGRGLQLLFYSVGIGQISSEVPQNLSASRPQDRQFILSSKKLLLSDSGFYLCAWSVQGGEAFFGQGTRLTVV.

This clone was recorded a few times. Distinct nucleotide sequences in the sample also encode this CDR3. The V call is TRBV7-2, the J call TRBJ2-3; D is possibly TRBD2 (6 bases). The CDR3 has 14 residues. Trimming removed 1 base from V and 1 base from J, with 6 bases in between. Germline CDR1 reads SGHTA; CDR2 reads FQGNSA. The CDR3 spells CASSLGRGTDTQYF. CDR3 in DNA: TGTGCCAGCAGCTTAGGGAGGGGCACAGATACGCAGTATTTT.

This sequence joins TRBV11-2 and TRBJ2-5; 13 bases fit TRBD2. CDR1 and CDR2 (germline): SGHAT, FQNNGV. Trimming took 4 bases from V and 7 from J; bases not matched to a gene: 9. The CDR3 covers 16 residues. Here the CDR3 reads CASSSLGLAGRGTQYF. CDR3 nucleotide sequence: TGTGCCAGCAGCTCCCTGGGACTAGCGGGGAGGGGGACCCAGTACTTC.

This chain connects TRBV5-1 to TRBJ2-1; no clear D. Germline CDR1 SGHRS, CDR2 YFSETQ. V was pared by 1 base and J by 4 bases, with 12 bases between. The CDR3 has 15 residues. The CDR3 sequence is CASSLTYPTYNEQFF. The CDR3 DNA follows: TGCGCCAGCAGCTTGACCTACCCGACATACAATGAGCAGTTCTTC.